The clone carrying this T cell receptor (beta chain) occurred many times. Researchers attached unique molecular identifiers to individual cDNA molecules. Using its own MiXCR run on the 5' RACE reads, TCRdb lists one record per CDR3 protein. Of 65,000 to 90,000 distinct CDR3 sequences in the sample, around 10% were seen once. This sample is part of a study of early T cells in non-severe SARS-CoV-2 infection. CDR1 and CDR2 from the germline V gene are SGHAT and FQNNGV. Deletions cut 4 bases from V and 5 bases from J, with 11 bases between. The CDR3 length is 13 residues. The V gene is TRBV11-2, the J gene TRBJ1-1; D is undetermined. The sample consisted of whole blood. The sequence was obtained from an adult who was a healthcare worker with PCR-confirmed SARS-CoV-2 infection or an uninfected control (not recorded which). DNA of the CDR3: TGTGCCAGCAGCTCCGGGTCGGGAACTGAAGCTTTCTTT. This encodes CASSSGSGTEAFF. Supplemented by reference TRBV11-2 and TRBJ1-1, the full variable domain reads EAGVAQSPRYKIIEKRQSVAFWCNPISGHATLYWYQQILGQGPKLLIQFQNNGVVDDSQLPKDRFSAERLKGVDSTLKIQPAKLEDSAVYLCASSSGSGTEAFFGQGTRLTVV.